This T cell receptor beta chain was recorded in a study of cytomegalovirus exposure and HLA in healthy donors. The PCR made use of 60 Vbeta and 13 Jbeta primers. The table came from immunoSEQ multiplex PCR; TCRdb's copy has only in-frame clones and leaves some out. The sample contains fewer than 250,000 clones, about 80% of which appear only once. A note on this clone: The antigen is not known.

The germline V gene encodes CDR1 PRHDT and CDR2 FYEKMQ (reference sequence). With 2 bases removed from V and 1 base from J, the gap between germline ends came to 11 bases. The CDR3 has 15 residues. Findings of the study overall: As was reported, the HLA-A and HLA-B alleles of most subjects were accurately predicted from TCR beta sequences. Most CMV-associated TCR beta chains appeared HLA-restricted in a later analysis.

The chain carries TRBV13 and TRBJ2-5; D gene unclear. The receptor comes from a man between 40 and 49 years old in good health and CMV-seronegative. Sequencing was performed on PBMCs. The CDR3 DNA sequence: TGTGCCAGCAGCTTAACGCCCAGATTCCAAGAGACCCAGTACTTC. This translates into CASSLTPRFQETQYF.